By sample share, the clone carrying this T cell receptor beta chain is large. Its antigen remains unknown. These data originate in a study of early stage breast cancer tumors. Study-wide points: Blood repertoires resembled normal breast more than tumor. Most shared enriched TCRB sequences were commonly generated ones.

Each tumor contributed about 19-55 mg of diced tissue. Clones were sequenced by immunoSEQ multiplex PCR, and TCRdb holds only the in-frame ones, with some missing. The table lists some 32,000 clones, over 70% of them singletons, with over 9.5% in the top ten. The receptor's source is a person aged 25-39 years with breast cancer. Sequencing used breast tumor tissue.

The CDR3 coding sequence is TGTGCCAGCAGTGATCCAACTAGCGACAAAAACATTCAGTACTTC. Protein: CASSDPTSDKNIQYF. This rearrangement joins TRBV2 to TRBJ2-4; 7 bases line up with TRBD2. Looked up from germline, CDR1 is SNHLY and CDR2 is FYNNEI. This CDR3 has 15 amino acids. The V gene end was trimmed by 3 bases and the J gene end by 3 bases; junction bases not matched to a gene: 5. Combining the CDR3 with reference TRBV2 and TRBJ2-4 gives the whole variable domain EPEVTQTPSHQVTQMGQEVILRCVPISNHLYFYWYRQILGQKVEFLVSFYNNEISEKSEIFDDQFSVERPDGSNFTLKIRSTKLEDSAMYFCASSDPTSDKNIQYFGAGTRLSVL.